A selection of T cell receptor beta chains follows, all from one sample in a study of monozygotic twins with inflammatory bowel disease. Reanalyzing the 5' RACE reads, TCRdb keeps one entry per CDR3 protein, without DNA. The clone table shows approximately 200,000 distinct CDR3 sequences, with the ten largest holding approximately 1.6%. The specimen sequenced was blood. The receptor set was obtained from a human donor with ulcerative colitis or Crohn's disease, or a healthy co-twin of an affected twin (not recorded which). CDR3s include the opening cysteine and the closing phenylalanine or tryptophan.

j_gene	v_gene	CDR3aa
TRBJ2-2	TRBV4-1	CASSQVGRGGSNTGELFF
TRBJ1-1	TRBV20-1	CSATWGGGNTEAFF
TRBJ1-5	TRBV10-3	CAISKKGLDQPQHF
TRBJ2-5	TRBV20-1	CSARPPSGAGVIETQYF
TRBJ2-1	TRBV12-3/TRBV12-4	CASSLGLAVEQFF
TRBJ1-2	TRBV4-2	CASSPGQAHSRVRGYTF
TRBJ2-1	TRBV20-1	CSARDTGVHEQFF
TRBJ1-1	TRBV29-1	CSSSTLGGGTEAFF
TRBJ2-2	TRBV11-2	CASSLWRVRTGELFF
TRBJ1-5	TRBV7-9	CASSSTIQANQPQHF
TRBJ2-3	TRBV5-6	CASSPGTSGITDTQYF
TRBJ1-1	TRBV12-3/TRBV12-4	CATLGGSTEAFF
TRBJ2-3	TRBV5-1	CASSLEPRGDTQYF
TRBJ1-1	TRBV12-3/TRBV12-4	CASSPFQGDRRQAFF
TRBJ1-2	TRBV12-3/TRBV12-4	CASSYGEAYGYTF
TRBJ2-5	TRBV5-1	CASSLLRGQETQYF
TRBJ2-1	TRBV7-2	CASSLDSSSYNEQFF
TRBJ1-6	TRBV12-3/TRBV12-4	CASSPGAPDWSNSPLHF
TRBJ1-1	TRBV12-3/TRBV12-4	CASSFPPGGRINTEAFF
TRBJ2-5	TRBV7-9	CASSFMERPLYQETQYF
TRBJ1-2	TRBV20-1	CSAREPTATGRGYGYTF
TRBJ1-5	TRBV20-1	CSAPDGGGEPQHF
TRBJ2-1	TRBV7-3	CASSLYVSNEQFF
TRBJ1-6	TRBV2	CATRRSSYNSPLHF
TRBJ2-1	TRBV19	CASSIGGRGKSQFF
TRBJ2-1	TRBV6-1	CASSEEDGSYNEQFF
TRBJ2-2	TRBV5-5	CASSFLTGGATGELFF
TRBJ1-4	TRBV5-6	CASSLRGNNEKLFF
TRBJ1-3	TRBV11-2	CASSPSWGGGNTIYF
TRBJ1-6	TRBV2	CASSEGGPPLHF
TRBJ1-4	TRBV6-1	CASSDDSNEKLFF
TRBJ1-2	TRBV12-3/TRBV12-4	CASSLQGAFGGYTF
TRBJ1-3	TRBV7-9	CASSPPAGSGNTIYF
TRBJ1-6	TRBV7-6	CASSLDQGVNNSPLHF
TRBJ2-5	TRBV12-3/TRBV12-4	CASSPTSGGAGTQYF
TRBJ1-1	TRBV20-1	CSARVGDRMNTEAFF
TRBJ1-6	TRBV5-1	CASSQNSAVGNNSPLHF
TRBJ1-1	TRBV7-6	CASSLREGGNTEAFF
TRBJ1-1	TRBV6-2/TRBV6-3	CASSQGLNTEAFF
TRBJ2-7	TRBV4-1	CASSQSLIRDIPTYEQYF
TRBJ2-5	TRBV29-1	CSVGTDSTPRTQYF
TRBJ1-6	TRBV19	CATRTDPSPLHF
TRBJ2-5	TRBV5-6	CASSQADSTVETQYF
TRBJ2-3	TRBV19	CASSSGHTDTQYF
TRBJ1-5	TRBV7-8	CASSLENGQPQHF